These T cell receptor beta chains were read from a single sample in a study of shared clonotypes between healthy human individuals. This table comes from immunoSEQ multiplex PCR, and its TCRdb copy is limited to in-frame clones, with some not included. The sample shows over a million clones, 98% to 99% of them seen only once. Sequencing was carried out using naive CD4+ T cells sorted from blood. These receptors came from a man aged 25 to 40 in good health. Both conserved end residues are part of each CDR3. Each record gives: J gene, D gene, CDR3 length, V gene, CDR3 DNA, CDR3 protein. D genes are given only for firm matches.

TRBJ2-3,-,15,TRBV27,TGTGCCAGCAGTTATGCAGGGACTAGCACAGATACGCAGTATTTT,CASSYAGTSTDTQYF
TRBJ1-1,TRBD1,14,TRBV18,TGTGCCAGCTCACCGGACAGGGCCGCAACTGAAGCTTTCTTT,CASSPDRAATEAFF
TRBJ2-3,-,14,TRBV7-2,TGTGCCAGCAGCATCACATGGCGGGACAATACGCAGTATTTT,CASSITWRDNTQYF
TRBJ2-1,-,13,TRBV18,TGTGCCAGCTCCTACTCCCCCTACAATGAGCAGTTCTTC,CASSYSPYNEQFF
TRBJ1-5,TRBD1,18,TRBV19,TGTGCCAGTAGAGGGGATCGGGGGGACAGGTCCGATAATCAGCCCCAGCATTTT,CASRGDRGDRSDNQPQHF
TRBJ2-5,-,18,TRBV27,TGTGCCAGCAGTGACGGCCGTGGGTGGGGGGACCTCCCAGAGACCCAGTACTTC,CASSDGRGWGDLPETQYF
TRBJ2-5,-,13,TRBV27,TGTGCCAGCAGTTTTTTGAACCAAGAGACCCAGTACTTC,CASSFLNQETQYF
TRBJ2-3,TRBD1,15,TRBV19,TGTGCCAGTAGTATCCCGACAGGGCGCACAGATACGCAGTATTTT,CASSIPTGRTDTQYF
TRBJ2-7,TRBD2,16,TRBV10-3,TGTGCCATCAGTGTAAATCCCGGGACTAGCAGGTACGAGCAGTACTTC,CAISVNPGTSRYEQYF
TRBJ2-2,-,14,TRBV2,TGTGCCAGCAGTGACCGAGCGGCCGTGGGGGAGCTGTTTTTT,CASSDRAAVGELFF